Listed below are T cell receptor beta chains from one sample, sequenced in a study of OX40 agonist ivuxolimab in advanced cancers. Repertoires were generated with immunoSEQ multiplex PCR, while TCRdb's copy carries only in-frame clones and drops some. The data show tens of thousands of clones, with about 94% seen just once and about 10% held by the top ten. The specimen comprised CD4+ or CD8+ T cells sorted from blood, sampled in a trial of the OX40 agonist ivuxolimab. These receptors were obtained from an adult with an advanced solid tumor such as melanoma, head and neck, liver or kidney cancer. The CDR3 runs from the conserved cysteine through the conserved F or W. Fields, in order: CDR3 protein, J gene, V gene, clone size. For some rows the clone size is stated as once, few or many, or as a class when expanded; others skip it.

CDR3 protein: CASSYNGNQPQHF
J gene: TRBJ1-5
V gene: TRBV27
clone size: -

CDR3 protein: CATWAGGGYEQYF
J gene: TRBJ2-7
V gene: TRBV6-5
clone size: once

CDR3 protein: CASNAYNEQFF
J gene: TRBJ2-1
V gene: TRBV28
clone size: -

CDR3 protein: CASSDLRRYEQYF
J gene: TRBJ2-7
V gene: TRBV2
clone size: once

CDR3 protein: CASSRTNTEAFF
J gene: TRBJ1-1
V gene: TRBV9
clone size: many

CDR3 protein: CASRGVARDTQYF
J gene: TRBJ2-3
V gene: TRBV27
clone size: -

CDR3 protein: CASSLGGEQYF
J gene: TRBJ2-7
V gene: TRBV6-6
clone size: once

CDR3 protein: CASSLGLAGVTNTGELFF
J gene: TRBJ2-2
V gene: TRBV4-2
clone size: -

CDR3 protein: CASSMGTGENSPLHF
J gene: TRBJ1-6
V gene: TRBV19
clone size: -

CDR3 protein: CASSQGTSGNNEQFF
J gene: TRBJ2-1
V gene: TRBV4-2
clone size: -

CDR3 protein: CASSQGDRYFF
J gene: TRBJ2-1
V gene: TRBV14
clone size: once

CDR3 protein: CASSHLAVEVGTGSYEQYF
J gene: TRBJ2-7
V gene: TRBV18
clone size: few

CDR3 protein: CASSIEEGQGGQPQHF
J gene: TRBJ1-5
V gene: TRBV19
clone size: -

CDR3 protein: CSVGPGDGYTF
J gene: TRBJ1-2
V gene: TRBV29-1
clone size: once

CDR3 protein: CASSVVAGAGEQFF
J gene: TRBJ2-1
V gene: TRBV9
clone size: -

CDR3 protein: CASSTLTGETYEQYF
J gene: TRBJ2-7
V gene: TRBV27
clone size: -

CDR3 protein: CASRGVPGNEKLFF
J gene: TRBJ1-4
V gene: TRBV6-5
clone size: -

CDR3 protein: CASSNAPDFINTGELFF
J gene: TRBJ2-2
V gene: TRBV5-5
clone size: -

CDR3 protein: CASSPPRGTGPSAFF
J gene: TRBJ1-1
V gene: TRBV18
clone size: -